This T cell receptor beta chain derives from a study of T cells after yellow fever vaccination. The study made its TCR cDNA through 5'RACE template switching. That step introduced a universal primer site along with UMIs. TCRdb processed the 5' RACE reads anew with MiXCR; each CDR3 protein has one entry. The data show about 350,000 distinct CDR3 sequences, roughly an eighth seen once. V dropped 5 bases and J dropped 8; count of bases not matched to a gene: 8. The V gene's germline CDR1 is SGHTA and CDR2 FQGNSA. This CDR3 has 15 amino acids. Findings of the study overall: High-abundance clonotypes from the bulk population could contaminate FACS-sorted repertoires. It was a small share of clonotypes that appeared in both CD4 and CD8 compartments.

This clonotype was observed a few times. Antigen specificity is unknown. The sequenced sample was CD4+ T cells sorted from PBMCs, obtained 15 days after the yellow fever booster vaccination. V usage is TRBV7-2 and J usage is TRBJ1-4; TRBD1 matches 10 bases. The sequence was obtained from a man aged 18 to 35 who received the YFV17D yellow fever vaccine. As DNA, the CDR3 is TGTGCCAGCAGCCGGGCGGGACAGGGGCACGAAAAACTGTTTTTT. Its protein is CASSRAGQGHEKLFF.